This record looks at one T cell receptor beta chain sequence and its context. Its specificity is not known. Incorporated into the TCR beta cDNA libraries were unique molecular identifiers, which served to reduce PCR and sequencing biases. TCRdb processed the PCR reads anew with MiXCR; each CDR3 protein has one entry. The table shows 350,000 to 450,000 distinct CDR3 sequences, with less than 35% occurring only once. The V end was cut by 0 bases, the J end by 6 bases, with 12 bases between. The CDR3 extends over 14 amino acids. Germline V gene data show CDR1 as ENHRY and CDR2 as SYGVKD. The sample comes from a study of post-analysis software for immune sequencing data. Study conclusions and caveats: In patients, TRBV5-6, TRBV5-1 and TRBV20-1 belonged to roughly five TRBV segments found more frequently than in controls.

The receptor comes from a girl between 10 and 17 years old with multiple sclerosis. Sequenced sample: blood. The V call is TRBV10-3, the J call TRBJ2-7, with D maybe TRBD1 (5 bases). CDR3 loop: CAISESTAGLEQYF. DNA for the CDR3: TGTGCCATCAGTGAGTCTACGGCAGGGCTCGAGCAGTACTTC.